One and the same sample provided the 9 T cell receptor beta chains below, sequenced in a study of T-cell reconstitution after alpha-beta-depleted transplantation in children (dated by TCRdb to 2016 to 2017). The label giving this sample's treatment or condition can be read as: allogeneic hematopoietic cell transplantation with graft depleted of TCRalphabeta T cells and CD19 B cells. Library preparation was by PCR. Sequencing was carried out with an Illumina HiSeq 2500. Molecular barcoding was employed in the preparation of TCR libraries, with unique molecular identifiers being used to normalize TCRbeta repertoire quantification. TCRdb passed the public sequencing reads through fastp at Q25 and MiXCR, retaining productive beta sequences. Duplicate CDR3 protein sequences are folded into a single record with the most common DNA and genes. This sample comprises about 980,000 distinct CDR3 sequences, about 29% of them detected only once. Roughly 28% of the sample comes from the top ten.

Sequencing was performed on PBMCs, mostly from graft donor cells, taken 360 days after TCRalphabeta/CD19-depleted stem cell transplant. These receptors all come from a boy less than two years old who had a stem cell transplant for SCID, so the T cells may come from the graft donor.

This sequence joins TRBV20-1 and TRBJ2-7; TRBD2 aligns across 7 bases. Germline lookup yields CDR1 DFQATT and CDR2 SNEGSKA (reference sequence). After removal of 2 bases from V and 2 bases from J, the junction contained 12 bases not matched to a gene. The CDR3 consists of 16 residues. CDR3 nucleotide sequence: TGCAGTGCTAGATCGGGGGAGGGGACGGGTGCCTACGAGCAGTACTTC. This gives the protein CSARSGEGTGAYEQYF.

The V and J genes are TRBV5-1 and TRBJ1-1; TRBD1 matches at 7 bases. The germline V gene has CDR1 SGHRS and CDR2 YFSETQ. The CDR3 contains 15 residues. The V gene end was trimmed by 3 bases and the J gene end by 0 bases; junction bases not matched to a gene: 5. The CDR3 coding sequence is TGCGCCAGCAGCTGGGGACAGCCTATGAACACTGAAGCTTTCTTT. Amino acids: CASSWGQPMNTEAFF.

The chain is built from TRBV5-4 and TRBJ2-1, with D possibly being TRBD2 (6 bases). V was cut by 3 bases and J by 8 bases, with 21 bases left in between. The CDR3 covers 16 residues. The germline gives CDR1 SGHNT, CDR2 YYREEE (reference sequence). In nucleotides, the CDR3 is TGTGCCAGCAGCTCAGTTGACTTGGGGTGGGGGGATGAGCAGTTCTTC. This gives the protein CASSSVDLGWGDEQFF.

This clonotype was recorded a few times. This sequence joins TRBV4-1 and TRBJ2-1, with D maybe TRBD1 (6 bases). In germline, CDR1 is MGHRA, CDR2 YSYEKL. CDR3 size: 14 residues. V gave up 4 bases and J gave up 8 bases, with 15 bases separating them. This CDR3 reads CASSRANRADEQFF. CDR3 nucleotides: TGCGCCAGCAGCCGGGCGAACAGGGCTGATGAGCAGTTCTTC.

This clonotype was seen a few times. The chain joins TRBV5-1 to TRBJ2-5; possible D gene TRBD2, 6 bases. There are 13 residues in the CDR3. V lost 5 bases, J lost 4 bases, and 12 bases lay in between. Germline values: CDR1 SGHRS, CDR2 YFSETQ. CDR3 sequence reads: CASRGLGGETQYF. The CDR3 nucleotides read TGCGCCAGCAGGGGACTGGGGGGAGAGACCCAGTACTTC.

The J gene is TRBJ2-1, the V gene TRBV11-1; D perhaps matches TRBD2 (7 bases). V shed 7 bases and J shed 7 bases, with 29 bases lying between them. Germline V gene data show CDR1 as SGHAT and CDR2 as FQDESV (reference sequence). The CDR3 extends over 18 amino acids. The CDR3: CASTPPMGGLRVRNEQFF. CDR3 DNA sequence: TGTGCCAGCACCCCCCCAATGGGGGGGCTTCGGGTGAGGAATGAGCAGTTCTTC.

This clonotype was detected many times. This chain joins TRBV11-1 and TRBJ2-5; either TRBD1 or TRBD2 may fit D (6 bases each). The germline V and J ends were trimmed by 5 bases and 5 bases, with 18 bases remaining between them. The CDR3 spans 15 residues. Germline assignment: CDR1 SGHAT and CDR2 FQDESV (reference sequence). CDR3: CASSTGGARKETQYF. DNA for the CDR3: TGTGCCAGCAGCACCGGGGGCGCTCGAAAGGAGACCCAGTACTTC.

This clonotype showed up just a few times. The gene calls are TRBV12-3 or TRBV12-4 and TRBJ2-1; perhaps TRBD2 as D (5 bases). CDR3 length equals 15 residues. V dropped 1 base and J dropped 6 bases, with 13 bases sitting between them. CDR3 region: CASSLESGVANEQFF. CDR3 bases: TGTGCCAGCAGTTTAGAATCCGGGGTGGCCAATGAGCAGTTCTTC.

The chain uses TRBV14 and TRBJ2-7; D possibly matches TRBD1 or TRBD2 (6 bases each). The CDR3 length is 14 residues. The ends were cut back, 4 bases at V and 3 bases at J, with 13 bases in the middle. Germline-derived CDR1 and CDR2 are SGHDN and FVKESK. This CDR3 reads CASSRGGGVYEQYF. The CDR3 nucleotides are TGTGCCAGCAGCCGAGGGGGAGGTGTCTACGAGCAGTACTTC.